These 18 T cell receptor beta chains were sequenced from one sample in a study of tumor and adjacent non-tumor tissue in lung cancer. The library came from three nested PCR rounds adapted from ARM-PCR protocols. In TCRdb, the multiplex PCR reads were re-called with MiXCR into one record per CDR3 protein. The sample contains about 85,000 distinct CDR3 sequences, roughly three fifths of which appear only once. RNA was extracted from bulk tissue without any cell sorting. Material for sequencing was lung tumor tissue. All receptors come from a man between 65 and 80 years old with non-small cell lung cancer.

This clonotype was observed a few times. The rearrangement joins TRBV4-1 to TRBJ2-3, with D maybe TRBD2 (5 bases). The V end was cut by 1 base, the J end by 13 bases, with 18 bases between. In germline, CDR1 is MGHRA, CDR2 YSYEKL. The CDR3 runs to 14 residues. CDR3 coding DNA: TGCGCCAGCAGCCAAGGCCTAGTGGGAGATGCGAAGTATTTT. Its protein product is CASSQGLVGDAKYF.

In its sample, this clonotype was seen once. The junction does not match germline at one end; this may be a read error. The genes are TRBV6-1 and TRBJ1-5, with D hard to call. CDR1 is MNHNS and CDR2 is SASEGT in the germline V gene. This CDR3 is 13 amino acids long. CDR3 coding DNA: TGTACCAGCAACGGCGTATACGATCAGCCCCAGCATTTT. Translated: CTSNGVYDQPQHF.

The sample holds many counts of this clonotype. J is TRBJ1-2 and V is TRBV5-4; 8 bases align to TRBD1. CDR1 SGHNT and CDR2 YYREEE come from the germline V gene (reference sequence). J gave up 1 base and V 4 bases, and 3 bases lay outside the gene matches. The CDR3 sequence is 14 residues long. DNA for the CDR3: TGTGCCAGCAGCGAGGACAGGGTTAACTATGGCTACACCTTC. Amino acids: CASSEDRVNYGYTF.

This clonotype was seen repeatedly, ten times or more. This sequence joins TRBV20-1 and TRBJ2-7, with 12 nucleotides matching TRBD2. Germline V CDR1 and CDR2: DFQATT, SNEGSKA (reference sequence). The J segment lost 4 bases and the V segment lost 0 bases, leaving 4 bases of the junction unmatched. CDR3 length equals 15 residues. The CDR3 region has the DNA TGCAGTGCTAGAGATGGACTAGCGGGAAAGTACGAGCAGTACTTC. This codes for CSARDGLAGKYEQYF.

Details on this clonotype: A read error is likely, as this CDR3 ends without the conserved phenylalanine or tryptophan. The chain joins TRBV6-6 to TRBJ2-2, with 10 nucleotides matching TRBD1. The CDR3 extends over 14 amino acids. Trimming took 10 bases from V and 4 from J; bases not matched to a gene: 6. CDR1 and CDR2 (germline): MNHNY, SVGAGI (reference sequence). CDR3 coding DNA: TGTGCCAACAGCCGGACAGGGGGCACCGGGGAGCTGTTTATT. It specifies CANSRTGGTGELFI.

As concerns this clonotype: A much larger clone lies a single base off, so this may be a read error. V gene TRBV14 combines with J gene TRBJ1-6; D is uncertain. Germline V gives CDR1 SGHDN, CDR2 FVKESK. The CDR3 contains 13 residues. CDR3 sequence reads: CASNQERFSPLHF. DNA for the CDR3: TGTGCCAGCAACCAAGAGAGGTTTTCACCCCTCCACTTT.

On this clonotype: No conserved phenylalanine or tryptophan is present at the end of the CDR3, so a read error is the likely explanation. The rearrangement uses TRBV6-6 and TRBJ2-1; possibly TRBD2 for D (6 bases). This CDR3 region has 16 residues. Germline CDR1 MNHNY, CDR2 SVGAGI (reference sequence). The CDR3 reads CARSYSRGSAYNEQFI. The CDR3 coding sequence is TGTGCCAGGAGTTACTCGCGGGGAAGCGCCTACAATGAGCAGTTCATC.

V usage is TRBV6-5 and J usage is TRBJ2-7; perhaps TRBD2 as D (5 bases). V lost 10 bases, J lost 3 bases, and 19 bases lay in between. The CDR3 extends over 14 amino acids. The germline V gene has CDR1 MNHEY and CDR2 SVGAGI. Here the CDR3 DNA reads TGTGCCAACAGCCGGACTCAAGGCCTCTACGAGCAGTACTTC. This codes for CANSRTQGLYEQYF.

The gene calls are TRBV7-9 and TRBJ2-3, with D possibly matching TRBD1 (6 bases). Germline CDR1 and CDR2: SEHNR and FQNEAQ (reference sequence). V lost 5 bases, J lost 1 base, and 13 bases lay in between. This CDR3 spans 15 amino acids. CDR3 DNA sequence: TGTGCCAGCAGCCCCCACAGGGAACGCACAGATACGCAGTATTTT. Translated, it gives CASSPHRERTDTQYF.

This chain links TRBV11-1 with TRBJ2-7, with 7 bases lining up with TRBD2. The germline V gene has CDR1 SGHAT and CDR2 FQDESV (reference sequence). The junction had 6 bases not matched to a gene; V was cut back by 4 bases and J by 0 bases. The CDR3 length is 15 residues. CDR3 residues: CASSSGLVNSYEQYF. CDR3 sequence (DNA): TGTGCCAGCAGCTCAGGACTAGTAAACTCCTACGAGCAGTACTTC.

A few counts support this clonotype. The junction does not match germline at one end; this may be a read error. The V gene is TRBV29-1, the J gene TRBJ2-1; D tentatively fits TRBD1 or TRBD2 (5 bases each). There are 14 residues in the CDR3. CDR1 is SQVTM and CDR2 is ANQGSEA in the germline V gene. The CDR3 protein is CSVSSWGDGNGQFF. The CDR3 DNA sequence: TGCAGCGTATCTAGCTGGGGCGATGGGAATGGGCAGTTCTTC.

In this sample, this clonotype turned up a few times. A read error may produce the germline difference seen at one junction end. The rearrangement joins TRBV7-9 to TRBJ2-7, with D possibly being TRBD1 or TRBD2 (6 bases each). Germline V gene lookup returns CDR1 SEHNR and CDR2 FQNEAQ (reference sequence). The CDR3 loop spans 17 amino acids. The CDR3 DNA sequence: TGTGCCAGCAGCTCCGCCAGCCTCGGGGACGGGGGCTACGAGCAGTATTTC. Amino acids: CASSSASLGDGGYEQYF.

Turning to this clonotype: A read error is likely, as this CDR3 ends without the conserved phenylalanine or tryptophan. This CDR3 is CASKWSELAYEQYL. CDR3 DNA: TGTGCCAGCAAATGGAGTGAATTGGCCTACGAGCAGTACTTA. The chain couples TRBV7-8 to TRBJ2-7; the D is unclear. V was cut by 7 bases and J by 2 bases, with 15 bases left in between. This CDR3 is 14 amino acids long. Germline values: CDR1 SGHVS, CDR2 FQNEAQ.

Worth noting for this clonotype: A read error may be the cause here, since a much bigger clone is one base away. This chain joins TRBV14 and TRBJ2-7; the match to TRBD1 covers 11 bases. This CDR3 has 14 residues. The V gene's germline CDR1 is SGHDN and CDR2 FVKESK. Written as DNA, the CDR3 is TGTGCCAGCAGCCAATGGACAGGGGGCTACGAGCATTACTTC. This gives the protein CASSQWTGGYEHYF.

Remarks on this clonotype: The CDR3 ends on some other residue instead of the conserved phenylalanine or tryptophan, so this is likely a read error. This chain joins TRBV5-6 and TRBJ2-4, with D unclear. The CDR3 is made up of 17 amino acids. Looked up from germline, CDR1 is SGHDT and CDR2 is YYEEEE. The CDR3 here is CASSLGHQNLAKNIQYI. The CDR3, as DNA: TGTGCCAGCAGTTTGGGCCACCAAAACCTAGCCAAAAACATTCAGTACATC.

A remark on this clonotype: The junction and the germline gene differ at one end; a read error may be behind it. The J gene is TRBJ2-1, the V gene TRBV6-1; no clear D gene. This CDR3 has 12 residues. In germline, CDR1 is MNHNS, CDR2 SASEGT. The chain's CDR3 is CASNENLMGQFF. CDR3 DNA sequence: TGTGCCAGCAATGAAAACCTGATGGGGCAGTTCTTC.

This clonotype was counted many times. The chain combines TRBV29-1 with TRBJ2-3; 11 bases map to TRBD1. Germline V gene sequence: CDR1 SQVTM, CDR2 ANQGSEA. CDR3 length: 14 amino acids. The junction had 7 bases not matched to a gene; V was cut back by 5 bases and J by 6 bases. The DNA of the CDR3 is TGCAGCGTTAGGGGACAGGGGGACGCCGATACGCAGTATTTT. This encodes CSVRGQGDADTQYF.

With regard to this clonotype: The junction departs from the called germline gene at one end, perhaps through a read error. The J gene is TRBJ2-2, the V gene TRBV2; 14 bases match TRBD2. Per the germline V gene, CDR1 is SNHLY and CDR2 is FYNNEI. This CDR3 has 16 amino acids. The CDR3 sequence is CGSNWTSGGSTGELFF. The CDR3 nucleotides are TGTGGCAGCAATTGGACTAGCGGGGGGAGTACCGGGGAGCTGTTTTTT.